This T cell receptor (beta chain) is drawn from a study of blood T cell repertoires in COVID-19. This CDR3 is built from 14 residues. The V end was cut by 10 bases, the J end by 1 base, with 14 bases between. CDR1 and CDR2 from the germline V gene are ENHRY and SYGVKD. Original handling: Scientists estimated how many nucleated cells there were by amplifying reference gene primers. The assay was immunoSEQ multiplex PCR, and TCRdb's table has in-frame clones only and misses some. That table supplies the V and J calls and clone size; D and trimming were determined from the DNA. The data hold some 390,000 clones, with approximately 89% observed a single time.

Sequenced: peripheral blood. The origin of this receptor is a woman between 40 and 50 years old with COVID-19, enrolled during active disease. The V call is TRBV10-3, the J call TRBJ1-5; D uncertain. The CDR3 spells CATKVDGSNQPQHF. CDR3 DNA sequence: TGTGCCACCAAGGTTGACGGGAGCAATCAGCCCCAGCATTTT.